The entry that follows covers one T cell receptor (beta chain) sequence. Its target is unknown. Both 60 Vbeta primers and 13 Jbeta primers went into the PCR. Profiled with immunoSEQ multiplex PCR; TCRdb holds only in-frame clones, not every one. The table records around 150,000 clones, 55% to 80% of them present only once. This record belongs to a study of cytomegalovirus exposure and HLA in healthy donors. Overall study results and limits: Investigators reported around 150 TCR beta chains as tied to cytomegalovirus. The authors considered a cluster of highly shared sequence variants likely to be a sequencing artifact.

The TCR sequence derives from a human donor in good health. Material: PBMCs.

CDR3 loop: CASSQTYYEKLFF. The CDR3 region has the DNA TGCGCCAGCAGCCAGACGTACTACGAAAAACTGTTTTTT. The chain joins TRBV4-1 to TRBJ1-4; D not resolved. Trimming cost V 3 bases and J 8 bases, with 10 bases left between them. CDR1 is MGHRA and CDR2 is YSYEKL in the germline V gene. The CDR3 loop spans 13 amino acids.